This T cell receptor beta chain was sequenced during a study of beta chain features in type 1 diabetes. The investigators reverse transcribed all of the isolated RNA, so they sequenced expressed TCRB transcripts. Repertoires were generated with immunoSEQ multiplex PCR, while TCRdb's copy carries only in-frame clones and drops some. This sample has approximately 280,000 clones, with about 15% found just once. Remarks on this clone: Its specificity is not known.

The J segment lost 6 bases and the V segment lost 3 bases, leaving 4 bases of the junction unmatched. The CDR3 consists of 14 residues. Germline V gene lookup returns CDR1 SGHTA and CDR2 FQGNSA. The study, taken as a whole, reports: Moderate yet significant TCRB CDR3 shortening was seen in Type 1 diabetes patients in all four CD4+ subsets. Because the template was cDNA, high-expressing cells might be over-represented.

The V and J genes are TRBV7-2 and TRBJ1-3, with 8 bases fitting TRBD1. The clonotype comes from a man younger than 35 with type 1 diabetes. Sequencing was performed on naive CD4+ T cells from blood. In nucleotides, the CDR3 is TGTGCCAGCAGCTTCGCAGGGGGCGAAAACACCATATATTTT. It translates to CASSFAGGENTIYF.